These T cell receptor beta chains were read from a single sample in a study of response to subunit inactivated influenza vaccine. TCRdb re-called the RT-PCR reads with MiXCR, one entry per CDR3 protein. The table has 500,000 to 600,000 distinct CDR3 sequences, roughly 13% seen once. Source: PBMCs from blood, taken 40 to 50 days after vaccination. The receptors were sampled from a man between 50 and 59 years old who received an inactivated influenza vaccine. The CDR3 runs from the conserved cysteine through the conserved F or W. The order of the fields is J gene, V gene, clone size, D gene, CDR3 protein, CDR3 DNA. A D gene is named only where the DNA matches it firmly. For some rows the clone size is stated as once, few or many, or as a class when expanded; others skip it.

J gene: TRBJ1-5
V gene: TRBV20-1
clone size: -
D gene: -
CDR3 protein: CSAAGGPSNQPQHF
CDR3 DNA: TGCAGTGCGGCGGGGGGGCCTAGCAATCAGCCCCAGCATTTT

J gene: TRBJ1-1
V gene: TRBV7-9
clone size: many
D gene: -
CDR3 protein: CASSLQGLNTEAFF
CDR3 DNA: TGTGCCAGCAGCCTACAGGGCCTGAACACTGAAGCTTTCTTT

J gene: TRBJ2-7
V gene: TRBV10-3
clone size: -
D gene: -
CDR3 protein: CAISEGSRGPYEQYF
CDR3 DNA: TGTGCCATCAGTGAGGGGAGCAGGGGCCCCTACGAGCAGTACTTC

J gene: TRBJ2-3
V gene: TRBV5-1
clone size: few
D gene: -
CDR3 protein: CASSFSGLTPDTQYF
CDR3 DNA: TGCGCCAGCAGTTTTAGCGGCCTAACCCCAGATACGCAGTATTTT

J gene: TRBJ2-7
V gene: TRBV7-6
clone size: -
D gene: -
CDR3 protein: CASSPRGVYEQYF
CDR3 DNA: TGTGCCAGCAGCCCACGCGGGGTGTACGAGCAGTACTTC

J gene: TRBJ2-4
V gene: TRBV28
clone size: -
D gene: TRBD2
CDR3 protein: CASSLMASGGASKNIQYF
CDR3 DNA: TGTGCCAGCAGTTTAATGGCTAGCGGGGGGGCATCCAAAAACATTCAGTACTTC

J gene: TRBJ2-3
V gene: TRBV5-6
clone size: -
D gene: TRBD1
CDR3 protein: CASSSRQGANTQYF
CDR3 DNA: TGTGCCAGCAGCTCCCGACAGGGGGCGAATACGCAGTATTTT

J gene: TRBJ1-2
V gene: TRBV11-2
clone size: -
D gene: -
CDR3 protein: CASSFGGDRIHGYTF
CDR3 DNA: TGTGCCAGCAGCTTCGGAGGGGATCGGATACATGGCTACACCTTC

J gene: TRBJ1-1
V gene: TRBV5-1
clone size: few
D gene: -
CDR3 protein: CASSGSRYTEAFF
CDR3 DNA: TGCGCCAGCAGCGGGTCGCGCTACACTGAAGCTTTCTTT

J gene: TRBJ2-3
V gene: TRBV12-3/TRBV12-4
clone size: many
D gene: -
CDR3 protein: CASSLRDPRDTQYF
CDR3 DNA: TGTGCCAGCAGCCTCCGGGACCCTCGAGATACGCAGTATTTT

J gene: TRBJ2-4
V gene: TRBV5-6
clone size: few
D gene: TRBD1
CDR3 protein: CASSSTGGKNIQYF
CDR3 DNA: TGTGCCAGCAGCTCGACAGGGGGCAAAAACATTCAGTACTTC

J gene: TRBJ2-7
V gene: TRBV5-5
clone size: -
D gene: -
CDR3 protein: CASSLRGTPYEQYF
CDR3 DNA: TGTGCCAGCAGCTTACGGGGCACGCCCTACGAGCAGTACTTC

J gene: TRBJ1-2
V gene: TRBV28
clone size: -
D gene: -
CDR3 protein: CASSYGTVLYGYTF
CDR3 DNA: TGTGCCAGCAGTTATGGGACGGTACTTTATGGCTACACCTTC

J gene: TRBJ2-5
V gene: TRBV12-3/TRBV12-4
clone size: -
D gene: -
CDR3 protein: CASVPDPLETQYF
CDR3 DNA: TGTGCCAGCGTCCCGGACCCCCTGGAGACCCAGTACTTC

J gene: TRBJ2-2
V gene: TRBV28
clone size: -
D gene: TRBD2
CDR3 protein: CASSLGAGPRTGELFF
CDR3 DNA: TGTGCCAGCAGTTTAGGAGCGGGACCGAGAACCGGGGAGCTGTTTTTT

J gene: TRBJ1-4
V gene: TRBV3-1
clone size: few
D gene: -
CDR3 protein: CASSQVGTVAGLFF
CDR3 DNA: TGTGCCAGCAGCCAAGTTGGGACGGTGGCGGGACTGTTTTTT

J gene: TRBJ2-7
V gene: TRBV10-3
clone size: -
D gene: -
CDR3 protein: CAISNRIGEQYF
CDR3 DNA: TGTGCCATCAGTAACAGGATCGGCGAGCAGTACTTC

J gene: TRBJ2-7
V gene: TRBV11-2
clone size: once
D gene: -
CDR3 protein: CASSMHRDTNFYEQYF
CDR3 DNA: TGTGCCAGCAGCATGCACCGGGACACTAATTTCTACGAGCAGTACTTC

J gene: TRBJ1-5
V gene: TRBV20-1
clone size: -
D gene: -
CDR3 protein: CSASGQGNQPQHF
CDR3 DNA: TGCAGTGCTAGTGGGCAGGGAAATCAGCCCCAGCATTTT

J gene: TRBJ1-6
V gene: TRBV20-1
clone size: many
D gene: TRBD1
CDR3 protein: CSARADRYYNSPLHF
CDR3 DNA: TGCAGTGCTAGAGCGGACAGGTACTATAATTCACCCCTCCACTTT

J gene: TRBJ2-6
V gene: TRBV20-1
clone size: few
D gene: -
CDR3 protein: CSARAVGGANVLTF
CDR3 DNA: TGCAGTGCCCGGGCCGTAGGGGGGGCCAACGTCCTGACTTTC

J gene: TRBJ2-7
V gene: TRBV6-5
clone size: -
D gene: -
CDR3 protein: CASSYGLSYEQYF
CDR3 DNA: TGTGCCAGCAGTTACGGCCTTTCCTACGAGCAGTACTTC

J gene: TRBJ2-7
V gene: TRBV12-3/TRBV12-4
clone size: many
D gene: -
CDR3 protein: CASTRGGDFYEQYF
CDR3 DNA: TGTGCCAGCACTAGGGGCGGGGACTTCTACGAGCAGTACTTC

J gene: TRBJ1-3
V gene: TRBV2
clone size: -
D gene: -
CDR3 protein: CASSGTLGNTIYF
CDR3 DNA: TGTGCCAGCAGTGGGACCCTTGGAAACACCATATATTTT

J gene: TRBJ2-7
V gene: TRBV5-1
clone size: few
D gene: TRBD1
CDR3 protein: CASSLGAPGQGSYEQYF
CDR3 DNA: TGCGCCAGCAGCTTGGGTGCCCCGGGACAGGGCTCCTACGAGCAGTACTTC

J gene: TRBJ2-7
V gene: TRBV7-9
clone size: -
D gene: -
CDR3 protein: CASSLGTTIHGEQYF
CDR3 DNA: TGTGCCAGCAGCTTAGGGACAACAATCCATGGGGAGCAGTACTTC

J gene: TRBJ2-6
V gene: TRBV12-3/TRBV12-4
clone size: few
D gene: -
CDR3 protein: CARSLSWAGDDSGANVLTF
CDR3 DNA: TGTGCCCGCAGTTTAAGTTGGGCAGGGGATGACTCTGGGGCCAACGTCCTGACTTTC

J gene: TRBJ2-1
V gene: TRBV12-3/TRBV12-4
clone size: many
D gene: TRBD2
CDR3 protein: CASRLANEQFF
CDR3 DNA: TGTGCCAGCAGACTAGCGAATGAGCAGTTCTTC

J gene: TRBJ2-1
V gene: TRBV3-1
clone size: few
D gene: -
CDR3 protein: CASSQDLGIYNEQFF
CDR3 DNA: TGTGCCAGCAGCCAAGATCTGGGGATCTACAATGAGCAGTTCTTC

J gene: TRBJ2-7
V gene: TRBV7-2
clone size: few
D gene: -
CDR3 protein: CASSNQGPTYEQYF
CDR3 DNA: TGTGCCAGCAGCAATCAAGGACCCACCTACGAGCAGTACTTC

J gene: TRBJ2-2
V gene: TRBV11-2
clone size: -
D gene: -
CDR3 protein: CASSLKPPRAGGTGELFF
CDR3 DNA: TGTGCCAGCAGCCTAAAACCGCCCCGGGCAGGTGGGACCGGGGAGCTGTTTTTT

J gene: TRBJ2-1
V gene: TRBV28
clone size: few
D gene: TRBD2
CDR3 protein: CASSFGGLAGGAYNEQFF
CDR3 DNA: TGTGCCAGCAGTTTCGGAGGACTAGCGGGGGGGGCGTACAATGAGCAGTTCTTC

J gene: TRBJ2-1
V gene: TRBV3-1
clone size: few
D gene: -
CDR3 protein: CASSPQMAPYNEQFF
CDR3 DNA: TGTGCCAGCAGCCCTCAGATGGCCCCCTACAATGAGCAGTTCTTC

J gene: TRBJ2-5
V gene: TRBV5-5
clone size: many
D gene: TRBD1
CDR3 protein: CASSLRGQGGETQYF
CDR3 DNA: TGTGCCAGCAGCTTGAGGGGACAGGGTGGAGAGACCCAGTACTTC

J gene: TRBJ2-7
V gene: TRBV19
clone size: -
D gene: TRBD1
CDR3 protein: CASSGQASYEQYF
CDR3 DNA: TGTGCCAGTAGCGGACAGGCCTCCTACGAGCAGTACTTC

J gene: TRBJ1-6
V gene: TRBV6-1
clone size: -
D gene: -
CDR3 protein: CASSGVSSPLHF
CDR3 DNA: TGTGCCAGCAGCGGAGTAAGTTCACCCCTCCACTTT

J gene: TRBJ2-3
V gene: TRBV7-3
clone size: many
D gene: -
CDR3 protein: CASSLFGGNADTQYF
CDR3 DNA: TGTGCCAGCAGCTTATTTGGCGGGAATGCAGATACGCAGTATTTT

J gene: TRBJ1-5
V gene: TRBV18
clone size: -
D gene: -
CDR3 protein: CASSPTGSQPQHF
CDR3 DNA: TGTGCCAGCTCACCAACCGGGAGTCAGCCCCAGCATTTT

J gene: TRBJ2-5
V gene: TRBV12-3/TRBV12-4
clone size: many
D gene: -
CDR3 protein: CASSFYNQETQYF
CDR3 DNA: TGTGCCAGCAGTTTTTACAACCAAGAGACCCAGTACTTC

J gene: TRBJ2-7
V gene: TRBV10-3
clone size: -
D gene: TRBD1
CDR3 protein: CAISDSGDRDYEQYF
CDR3 DNA: TGTGCCATCAGTGACTCGGGGGACAGGGATTACGAGCAGTACTTC

J gene: TRBJ2-5
V gene: TRBV29-1
clone size: -
D gene: TRBD1
CDR3 protein: CSVGDRVTETQYF
CDR3 DNA: TGCAGCGTTGGGGACAGGGTGACGGAGACCCAGTACTTC

J gene: TRBJ1-6
V gene: TRBV20-1
clone size: many
D gene: -
CDR3 protein: CSARDQGTGSIYNSPLHF
CDR3 DNA: TGCAGTGCTAGAGATCAGGGAACAGGGAGCATCTATAATTCACCCCTCCACTTT

J gene: TRBJ2-1
V gene: TRBV18
clone size: many
D gene: -
CDR3 protein: CASSPAGSLYNEQFF
CDR3 DNA: TGTGCCAGCTCCCCAGCGGGCTCGCTTTACAATGAGCAGTTCTTC

J gene: TRBJ1-1
V gene: TRBV7-2
clone size: many
D gene: TRBD1
CDR3 protein: CASSIYRGLNTEAFF
CDR3 DNA: TGTGCCAGCAGCATCTACAGGGGGTTGAACACTGAAGCTTTCTTT

J gene: TRBJ1-1
V gene: TRBV20-1
clone size: -
D gene: -
CDR3 protein: CSASPSGQAFF
CDR3 DNA: TGCAGTGCTAGCCCTTCGGGGCAAGCTTTCTTT

J gene: TRBJ2-5
V gene: TRBV29-1
clone size: many
D gene: TRBD1
CDR3 protein: CSAEDRGQGPETQYF
CDR3 DNA: TGCAGCGCAGAAGACAGGGGCCAGGGCCCGGAGACCCAGTACTTC

J gene: TRBJ2-4
V gene: TRBV5-6
clone size: -
D gene: -
CDR3 protein: CASSLTRVAKNIQYF
CDR3 DNA: TGTGCCAGCAGCCTCACAAGGGTAGCCAAAAACATTCAGTACTTC

J gene: TRBJ2-1
V gene: TRBV2
clone size: many
D gene: -
CDR3 protein: CARTDSSYNEQFF
CDR3 DNA: TGTGCCAGGACGGATAGCTCCTACAATGAGCAGTTCTTC

J gene: TRBJ2-1
V gene: TRBV5-1
clone size: -
D gene: -
CDR3 protein: CASGANANEQFF
CDR3 DNA: TGCGCCAGCGGAGCGAATGCGAATGAGCAGTTCTTC

J gene: TRBJ1-1
V gene: TRBV4-2
clone size: many
D gene: -
CDR3 protein: CASSQEMGRDEAFF
CDR3 DNA: TGTGCCAGCAGCCAAGAGATGGGGAGGGATGAAGCTTTCTTT

J gene: TRBJ1-4
V gene: TRBV6-1
clone size: -
D gene: -
CDR3 protein: CASSARTASNEKLFF
CDR3 DNA: TGTGCCAGCAGTGCTCGGACTGCATCTAATGAAAAACTGTTTTTT

J gene: TRBJ1-2
V gene: TRBV10-3
clone size: -
D gene: -
CDR3 protein: CAISESGRTYGYTF
CDR3 DNA: TGTGCCATCAGTGAGTCGGGCAGGACCTATGGCTACACCTTC

J gene: TRBJ2-3
V gene: TRBV20-1
clone size: once
D gene: TRBD1
CDR3 protein: CSGIRGGQGVTDTQYF
CDR3 DNA: TGCAGTGGCATCAGAGGAGGCCAGGGGGTCACAGATACGCAGTATTTT

J gene: TRBJ1-5
V gene: TRBV7-2
clone size: -
D gene: -
CDR3 protein: CASSLAADSTQHF
CDR3 DNA: TGTGCCAGCAGCTTAGCGGCGGATTCGACCCAGCATTTT

J gene: TRBJ2-1
V gene: TRBV5-5
clone size: few
D gene: -
CDR3 protein: CASSLAARDYNEQFF
CDR3 DNA: TGTGCCAGCAGCTTGGCCGCCAGGGACTACAATGAGCAGTTCTTC

J gene: TRBJ2-7
V gene: TRBV29-1
clone size: few
D gene: -
CDR3 protein: CSVVDRLTSLSYEQYF
CDR3 DNA: TGCAGCGTTGTTGACAGGTTAACCTCTCTGTCCTACGAGCAGTACTTC

J gene: TRBJ2-5
V gene: TRBV28
clone size: few
D gene: TRBD1
CDR3 protein: CASRAGTGLQETQYF
CDR3 DNA: TGTGCCAGCAGAGCCGGGACAGGGCTTCAAGAGACCCAGTACTTC

J gene: TRBJ1-6
V gene: TRBV5-1
clone size: few
D gene: TRBD1
CDR3 protein: CASSLESGGHSPLHF
CDR3 DNA: TGCGCCAGCAGCTTGGAGTCAGGGGGGCACTCACCCCTCCACTTT

J gene: TRBJ1-1
V gene: TRBV6-1
clone size: few
D gene: -
CDR3 protein: CASSSVGGAYRNEAFF
CDR3 DNA: TGTGCCAGCAGCTCCGTTGGGGGGGCGTATCGTAATGAAGCTTTCTTT

J gene: TRBJ2-7
V gene: TRBV20-1
clone size: -
D gene: -
CDR3 protein: CSANPGANYEQYF
CDR3 DNA: TGCAGTGCTAACCCCGGGGCCAACTACGAGCAGTACTTC